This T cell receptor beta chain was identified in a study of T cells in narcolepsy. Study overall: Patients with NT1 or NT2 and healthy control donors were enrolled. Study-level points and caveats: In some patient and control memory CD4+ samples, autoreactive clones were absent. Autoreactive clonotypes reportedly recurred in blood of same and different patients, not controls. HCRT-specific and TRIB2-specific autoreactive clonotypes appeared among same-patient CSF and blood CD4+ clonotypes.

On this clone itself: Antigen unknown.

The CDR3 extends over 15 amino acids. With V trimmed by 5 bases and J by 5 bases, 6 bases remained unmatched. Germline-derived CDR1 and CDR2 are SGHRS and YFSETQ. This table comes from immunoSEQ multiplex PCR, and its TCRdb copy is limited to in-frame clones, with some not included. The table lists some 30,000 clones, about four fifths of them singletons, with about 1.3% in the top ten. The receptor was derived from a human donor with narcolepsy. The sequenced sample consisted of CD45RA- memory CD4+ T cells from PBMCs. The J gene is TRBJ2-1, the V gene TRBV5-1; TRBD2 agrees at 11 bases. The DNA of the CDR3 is TGCGCCAGCAGACCCACTAGCGGGGGAAACAATGAGCAGTTCTTC. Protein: CASRPTSGGNNEQFF.